Following are 10 T cell receptor beta chains from one sample sequenced in a study of beta chain features in type 1 diabetes. Regarding the study as a whole: Researchers report that Type 1 diabetes patients had moderately but significantly shorter TCRB CDR3s across all four CD4+ subsets.

Every isolated RNA sample was fully reverse transcribed, so sequencing captured expressed TCRB transcripts. Sequencing was performed with immunoSEQ multiplex PCR; in TCRdb, only in-frame clones are kept and a portion is missing. The data show about 300,000 clones, approximately 13% seen once. No antigen is known for these receptors. The material sequenced was naive CD4+ T cells from blood. These TCRs come from a woman aged 18-29 years with type 1 diabetes.

This clone was observed a handful of times. This chain connects TRBV19 to TRBJ1-5, with a possible D match to TRBD1 (6 bases). This CDR3 spans 14 amino acids. Trimming left V 8 bases short and J 0 bases short, with 11 bases between. From germline, CDR1 is LNHDA and CDR2 SQIVND (reference sequence). As DNA, the CDR3 is TGTGCCAGTCGGACAGATTATAGCAATCAGCCCCAGCATTTT. Protein: CASRTDYSNQPQHF. The entire variable domain, with the rest obtained from reference TRBV19 and TRBJ1-5, is as follows: DGGITQSPKYLFRKEGQNVTLSCEQNLNHDAMYWYRQDPGQGLRLIYYSQIVNDFQKGDIAEGYSVSREKKESFPLTVTSAQKNPTAFYLCASRTDYSNQPQHFGDGTRLSIL.

The J gene is TRBJ2-5, the V gene TRBV28; 8 positions match TRBD2. The junction had 3 bases not matched to a gene; V was cut back by 6 bases and J by 0 bases. The CDR3 runs to 14 residues. Germline V gene lookup returns CDR1 MDHEN and CDR2 SYDVKM. The CDR3 coding sequence is TGTGCCAGCAGCCACGGGGGGGACCAAGAGACCCAGTACTTC. Amino acid sequence: CASSHGGDQETQYF.

The V and J genes are TRBV4-2 and TRBJ2-3; the match to TRBD2 covers 8 bases. The CDR3 has 15 amino acids. CDR1 and CDR2 (germline): LGHNA, YNFKEQ. V shed 4 bases and J 3 bases; nucleotides not matched to a gene: 6. In DNA form, the CDR3 reads TGTGCCAGCAGCCCCAGCGGGAGAGGGACAGATACGCAGTATTTT. Encoded protein: CASSPSGRGTDTQYF.

This clone was detected only a few times. The rearrangement uses TRBV7-2 and TRBJ2-1; 16 bases line up with TRBD2. The CDR3 totals 13 residues. Per the germline V gene, CDR1 is SGHTA and CDR2 is FQGNSA. V lost 5 bases and J lost 13; bases outside the gene matches: 2. The CDR3 sequence: CASSGTSGGGQFF. DNA for the CDR3: TGTGCCAGCAGCGGGACTAGCGGGGGGGGTCAGTTCTTC.

In this sample, this clone turned up a few times. This rearrangement joins TRBV25-1 to TRBJ1-1; 9 bases map to TRBD1. Trimming cost V 5 bases and J 3 bases; bases outside gene matches: 10. CDR1 and CDR2 from the germline V gene are MGHDK and SYGVNS. CDR3 length: 16 residues. The CDR3 DNA sequence: TGTGCCAGCAGTCCCCGATGGGACAGGGTGGACACTGAAGCTTTCTTT. This translates into CASSPRWDRVDTEAFF.

In this sample, this clone turned up a few times. The chain combines TRBV30 with TRBJ1-5; TRBD1 might be the D (5 bases). V shed 0 bases and J shed 3 bases, with 15 bases lying between them. The germline CDR1 and CDR2 sequences are GTSNPN and SVGIG (reference sequence). The CDR3 sequence is 16 residues long. The CDR3 coding sequence is TGTGCCTGGAGTGTAAAAGCGGGGGAGTACAATCAGCCCCAGCATTTT. As protein: CAWSVKAGEYNQPQHF.

The chain carries TRBV4-3 and TRBJ1-2; D possibly corresponds to TRBD1 (5 bases). There are 16 residues in the CDR3. Trimming shortened V by 0 bases and J by 2 bases, and 13 bases separated the two germline ends. Germline V gives CDR1 LGHNA, CDR2 YSLEER. The CDR3 region is CASSQDGGGKNYGYTF. As DNA, the CDR3 is TGCGCCAGCAGCCAAGATGGCGGGGGAAAGAACTATGGCTACACCTTC.

The chain employs TRBV20-1 and TRBJ2-1, with a weak D call TRBD2 (5 bases). The CDR3 spans 11 residues. Germline V gene sequence: CDR1 DFQATT, CDR2 SNEGSKA (reference sequence). V lost 6 bases, J lost 12 bases, and 15 bases lay in between. Here the CDR3 DNA reads TGCAGTGCACCCGGGGTAGCTGGGCAGTTCTTC. This sequence encodes CSAPGVAGQFF.

This clone has more than one count but fewer than ten. V gene TRBV7-9 combines with J gene TRBJ2-2, with 7 bases identical to TRBD2. The CDR3 loop spans 18 amino acids. V shed 5 bases, J shed 5 bases, and the junction held 17 bases outside the gene matches. CDR1 SEHNR and CDR2 FQNEAQ come from the germline V gene (reference sequence). For the CDR3, the DNA is TGTGCCAGCAGCCCTACTTGGGGGGGTACATTTGGAACCGGGGAGCTGTTTTTT. Amino acids: CASSPTWGGTFGTGELFF.

In this sample, this clone turned up a few times. The chain links TRBV18 to TRBJ2-2; TRBD1 might be the D (6 bases). This CDR3 is 14 amino acids long. Germline CDR1 reads KGHSH; CDR2 reads LQKENI. V was trimmed by 2 bases and J by 6 bases, leaving 10 bases between them. This CDR3 is CASSPTTGSGELFF. The CDR3 DNA reads TGTGCCAGCTCACCAACTACAGGGTCCGGGGAGCTGTTTTTT.